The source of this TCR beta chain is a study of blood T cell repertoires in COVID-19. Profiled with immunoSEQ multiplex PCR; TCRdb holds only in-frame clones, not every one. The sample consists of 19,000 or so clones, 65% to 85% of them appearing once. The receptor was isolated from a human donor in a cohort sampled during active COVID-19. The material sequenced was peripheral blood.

The CDR3 bases are TGTGCCAGCAGTGAAACCGGCGGTCTAGGGGCCTACAATGAGCAGTTCTTC. Its translation: CASSETGGLGAYNEQFF. V gene TRBV25-1 combines with J gene TRBJ2-1; the D gene is possibly TRBD1 (5 bases). V gave up 2 bases and J gave up 2 bases, with 16 bases separating them. Germline assignment: CDR1 MGHDK and CDR2 SYGVNS. CDR3 length: 17 residues.